The 31 T cell receptor beta chains reported below all come from one sample, sequenced in a study of T cell repertoires and HLA-DP antigens. Method: immunoSEQ multiplex PCR; TCRdb's copy keeps in-frame clones and lacks some. The repertoire includes approximately 86,000 clones, around nine tenths of them detected once, and 1.5% to 2% sits in the top ten. The antigens of these receptors remain unknown. Sequencing was performed on CD4+ T cells from PBMCs. These receptors were collected from a man aged 45-65 years in good health and CMV-seronegative.

V is TRBV30 and J is TRBJ2-2; either TRBD1 or TRBD2 may supply D (6 bases each). Germline values: CDR1 GTSNPN, CDR2 SVGIG (reference sequence). The CDR3 contains 15 residues. With 2 bases removed from V and 4 bases from J, the gap between germline ends came to 14 bases. CDR3 region: CAWSRGALSTGELFF. Written as DNA, the CDR3 is TGTGCCTGGAGTAGGGGGGCTCTTAGCACCGGGGAGCTGTTTTTT.

The genes are TRBV6-5 and TRBJ1-5; a possible D gene is TRBD1 (6 bases). V was cut by 1 base and J by 2 bases, with 9 bases left in between. CDR3 size: 15 residues. Germline lookup yields CDR1 MNHEY and CDR2 SVGAGI. DNA of the CDR3: TGTGCCAGCAGTTACTTGTCAGGGGGCAATCAGCCCCAGCATTTT. It specifies CASSYLSGGNQPQHF.

The V call is TRBV7-6, the J call TRBJ1-4; the D is unclear. This CDR3 spans 13 amino acids. Germline V gene data show CDR1 as SGHVS and CDR2 as FNYEAQ. V was trimmed by 3 bases and J by 5 bases, leaving 7 bases between them. The CDR3 sequence is CASSLNPNEKLFF. Here the CDR3 DNA reads TGTGCCAGCAGCTTGAACCCCAATGAAAAACTGTTTTTT.

This clone was recorded a few times. This chain links TRBV5-1 with TRBJ2-1; 10 bases fit TRBD2. The CDR3 spans 17 residues. Per germline, CDR1 SGHRS and CDR2 YFSETQ. Germline trimming cut 1 base from V and 5 bases from J; bases unmatched to any gene: 9. The DNA for the CDR3 is TGCGCCAGCAGCTTGTTGGCTAGCGGGGGCGAGAACAATGAGCAGTTCTTC. Amino acids: CASSLLASGGENNEQFF.

The V and J genes are TRBV5-5 and TRBJ2-3; no clear D gene. CDR3 length equals 14 residues. CDR1 and CDR2 (germline): SGHKS, YYEKEE (reference sequence). V lost 0 bases, J lost 1 base, and 6 bases lay in between. The CDR3 loop is CASSLAVGTDTQYF. The CDR3 nucleotides are TGTGCCAGCAGCTTGGCCGTAGGCACAGATACGCAGTATTTT. Looking up the rest from reference TRBV5-5 and TRBJ2-3 gives the full variable domain: DAGVTQSPTHLIKTRGQQVTLRCSPISGHKSVSWYQQVLGQGPQFIFQYYEKEERGRGNFPDRFSARQFPNYSSELNVNALLLGDSALYLCASSLAVGTDTQYFGPGTRLTVL.

This clone appeared many times. The CDR3 nucleotides read TGTGCCAGCAGTAATGGGGAGCAGTTCTTC. The encoded protein is CASSNGEQFF. V is TRBV25-1 and J is TRBJ2-1; D is uncertain. Germline V gives CDR1 MGHDK, CDR2 SYGVNS. The CDR3 spans 10 residues. V lost 5 bases and J 10 bases, leaving 6 bases between the germline ends. Looking up the rest from reference TRBV25-1 and TRBJ2-1 gives the full variable domain: EADIYQTPRYLVIGTGKKITLECSQTMGHDKMYWYQQDPGMELHLIHYSYGVNSTEKGDLSSESTVSRIRTEHFPLTLESARPSHTSQYLCASSNGEQFFGPGTRLTVL.

The chain employs TRBV6-5 and TRBJ2-7; D is perhaps TRBD2 (5 bases). Trimming removed 6 bases at V and 5 bases at J, with 17 bases between. CDR3 length equals 14 residues. Germline CDR1 MNHEY, CDR2 SVGAGI. CDR3 DNA: TGTGCCAGCAGCAACGGCTGGGGAGTAAACGAGCAGTACTTC. Its protein is CASSNGWGVNEQYF.

The V call is TRBV4-1, the J call TRBJ1-3, with unresolved D. The CDR3 is 15 amino acids. With 2 bases removed from V and 0 bases from J, the gap between germline ends came to 8 bases. Germline CDR1 MGHRA, CDR2 YSYEKL. The CDR3 is CASSQPWASGNTIYF. The CDR3 DNA is TGCGCCAGCAGCCAACCCTGGGCCTCTGGAAACACCATATATTTT.

The chain recombines TRBV9 with TRBJ2-4; possibly TRBD2 for D (5 bases). This CDR3 spans 17 amino acids. From germline, CDR1 is SGDLS and CDR2 YYNGEE. V shed 0 bases and J shed 3 bases, with 16 bases lying between them. The CDR3 bases are TGTGCCAGCAGCGTAGATATGGGTTCCGGGGTCAAAAACATTCAGTACTTC. It codes for CASSVDMGSGVKNIQYF. The whole variable domain, remainder taken from reference TRBV9 and TRBJ2-4, is DSGVTQTPKHLITATGQRVTLRCSPRSGDLSVYWYQQSLDQGLQFLIQYYNGEERAKGNILERFSAQQFPDLHSELNLSSLELGDSALYFCASSVDMGSGVKNIQYFGAGTRLSVL.

Only a few counts were recorded for this clone. V and J are TRBV28 and TRBJ2-6, with D possibly matching TRBD2 (6 bases). The CDR3 is 16 residues long. The V and J ends lost 7 bases and 3 bases respectively, with 16 bases between them. Per the germline V gene, CDR1 is MDHEN and CDR2 is SYDVKM. The CDR3 nucleotides are TGTGCCAGCACCGAATTGGGGGGAGGTGGGGCCAACGTCCTGACTTTC. This encodes CASTELGGGGANVLTF.

This clone was found once. The V and J genes are TRBV10-3 and TRBJ1-5, with a weak D call TRBD1 (5 bases). Germline assignment: CDR1 ENHRY and CDR2 SYGVKD. CDR3 size: 14 residues. Trimming took off 5 bases at V and 4 bases at J, with 12 bases between the two ends. The CDR3 DNA reads as TGTGCCATCAGTTCTGCAGGGACGAATCAGCCCCAGCATTTT. Translation gives CAISSAGTNQPQHF.

The rearrangement links TRBV5-6 to TRBJ2-7; TRBD1 matches at 7 bases. J lost 5 bases, V lost 2 bases, and 13 bases had no gene match. The CDR3 is 16 amino acids. Germline CDR1 and CDR2: SGHDT and YYEEEE. The CDR3 is CASSLFGTDVLNEQYF. The CDR3 DNA reads as TGTGCCAGCAGCTTATTTGGGACAGACGTCCTCAACGAGCAGTACTTC. The complete variable domain, with remaining parts taken from reference TRBV5-6 and TRBJ2-7, reads DAGVTQSPTHLIKTRGQQVTLRCSPKSGHDTVSWYQQALGQGPQFIFQYYEEEERQRGNFPDRFSGHQFPNYSSELNVNALLLGDSALYLCASSLFGTDVLNEQYFGPGTRLTVT.

The chain combines TRBV9 with TRBJ1-2; a possible D gene is TRBD1 (6 bases). Germline values: CDR1 SGDLS, CDR2 YYNGEE. The V end lost 1 base, the J end lost 4 bases, and 11 bases lay between the germline ends. CDR3 length: 14 amino acids. The CDR3 nucleotides are TGTGCCAGCAGCGTACTAACAGGGAGCTATGGCTACACCTTC. It translates to CASSVLTGSYGYTF.

The V gene is TRBV5-1, the J gene TRBJ1-1; D gene uncertain. Germline V gene sequence: CDR1 SGHRS, CDR2 YFSETQ. The CDR3 totals 15 residues. V was clipped by 4 bases and J by 0 bases, with 13 bases between them. CDR3 coding DNA: TGCGCCAGCAGCCCCGACGGGCAGGTGAACACTGAAGCTTTCTTT. Translating gives CASSPDGQVNTEAFF.

The chain carries TRBV10-3 and TRBJ2-5; 7 bases match TRBD1. The J call may not be correct, given that the DNA end is closer to TRBJ2-7. Germline V gene sequence: CDR1 ENHRY, CDR2 SYGVKD. There are 13 residues in the CDR3. For the CDR3, the DNA is TGTGCCATCAAGGGGACAGATTCCTACGAGCAGTACTTC. Translated, it gives CAIKGTDSYEQYF.

The chain couples TRBV5-1 to TRBJ2-7, with 10 bases fitting TRBD2. CDR3 size: 19 residues. CDR1 is SGHRS, CDR2 YFSETQ, per germline. V lost 0 bases to trimming and J lost 3 bases; unmatched junction nucleotides: 15. This CDR3 reads CASSLAPVRSSGRVYEQYF. In DNA form, the CDR3 reads TGCGCCAGCAGCTTGGCCCCAGTCAGATCTAGCGGGAGAGTCTACGAGCAGTACTTC.

This clone was counted a few times. The J gene is TRBJ2-5, the V gene TRBV5-4; the D is unclear. Germline V gene data show CDR1 as SGHNT and CDR2 as YYREEE (reference sequence). The CDR3 consists of 13 residues. V was shortened by 3 bases and J by 2 bases, with 8 bases between the two germline ends. As DNA, the CDR3 is TGTGCCAGCAGCTCCCAGGTGCAAGAGACCCAGTACTTC. This translates into CASSSQVQETQYF.

The rearrangement uses TRBV7-8 and TRBJ2-2, with TRBD1 as a possible D gene (5 bases). Trimming cost V 1 base and J 5 bases, with 14 bases left between them. The CDR3 loop spans 16 amino acids. Germline V gene data show CDR1 as SGHVS and CDR2 as FQNEAQ. As DNA, the CDR3 is TGTGCCAGCAGCTTAGAACTCGGCAGGACAACCGGGGAGCTGTTTTTT. It specifies CASSLELGRTTGELFF.

The rearrangement uses TRBV7-3 and TRBJ1-1; 7 bases map to TRBD1. The CDR3 sequence is 11 residues long. Looked up from germline, CDR1 is SGHTA and CDR2 is FQGTGA. With V trimmed by 4 bases and J by 7 bases, 0 bases remained unmatched. The CDR3 spells CASSSGGEAFF. The CDR3 nucleotides read TGTGCCAGCAGCTCAGGGGGTGAAGCTTTCTTT.

The DNA of the CDR3 is TGTGCCAGCAGCTTTGCGGCGCCGGGCGTGGGCGAGCAGTACTTC. Protein sequence: CASSFAAPGVGEQYF. The V and J genes are TRBV11-2 and TRBJ2-7; D unresolved. The CDR3 consists of 15 residues. Germline V gives CDR1 SGHAT, CDR2 FQNNGV. The V gene lost 3 bases and the J gene lost 6 bases, with 18 bases spanning the gap.

This clone was seen a handful of times. V is TRBV30 and J is TRBJ2-3; D call uncertain. In germline, CDR1 is GTSNPN, CDR2 SVGIG (reference sequence). The CDR3 sequence is 16 residues long. The V end lost 0 bases, the J end lost 3 bases, and 16 bases lay between the germline ends. The CDR3 nucleotides are TGTGCCTGGAGTGTTAAGGGTTTGCGTTTGACAGATACGCAGTATTTT. Translation: CAWSVKGLRLTDTQYF.

V is TRBV11-3 and J is TRBJ2-2, with 7 bases that match TRBD1. CDR1 and CDR2 (germline): SGHNT, YENEEA. The CDR3 consists of 13 residues. The J segment lost 6 bases and the V segment lost 5 bases, leaving 3 bases of the junction unmatched. The CDR3 loop is CASSLQGPGELFF. The CDR3 DNA follows: TGTGCCAGCAGCCTACAGGGGCCCGGGGAGCTGTTTTTT. Variable domain in full (rest from reference TRBV11-3 and TRBJ2-2): EAGVVQSPRYKIIEKKQPVAFWCNPISGHNTLYWYLQNLGQGPELLIRYENEEAVDDSQLPKDRFSAERLKGVDSTLKIQPAELGDSAVYLCASSLQGPGELFFGEGSRLTVL.

This rearrangement joins TRBV28 to TRBJ1-2; D is possibly TRBD1 (5 bases). CDR3 length: 14 residues. CDR1 and CDR2 (germline): MDHEN, SYDVKM. The V gene lost 5 bases and the J gene lost 7 bases, with 17 bases spanning the gap. CDR3 DNA sequence: TGTGCCAGCAGTCCCCAAATCGGGGGGGGTGGCTACACCTTC. Translation: CASSPQIGGGGYTF.

V gene TRBV11-1 combines with J gene TRBJ2-1; D unclear. The germline V gene has CDR1 SGHAT and CDR2 FQDESV (reference sequence). The CDR3 length is 14 residues. V gave up 0 bases and J gave up 4 bases, with 7 bases separating them. The CDR3 sequence: CASSLAKVYNEQFF. In nucleotides, the CDR3 is TGTGCCAGCAGCTTAGCGAAGGTGTACAATGAGCAGTTCTTC.

This clone was detected once. CDR3 DNA: TGCGCCAGCAGCTTGGCGCCAGTCTATGGCTACACCTTC. Its translation is CASSLAPVYGYTF. The V and J genes are TRBV5-1 and TRBJ1-2; D is uncertain. This CDR3 spans 13 amino acids. Germline values: CDR1 SGHRS, CDR2 YFSETQ. The V end was cut by 0 bases, the J end by 4 bases, with 7 bases between.

Only one count was recorded for this clone. This sequence joins TRBV5-1 and TRBJ1-2; tentative D call: TRBD1 (5 bases). V was clipped by 4 bases and J by 4 bases, with 8 bases between them. Germline V gene sequence: CDR1 SGHRS, CDR2 YFSETQ. The CDR3 length is 12 residues. In nucleotides, the CDR3 is TGCGCCAGCAGCCGGGGCTCCTATGGCTACACCTTC. Translation: CASSRGSYGYTF.

The chain links TRBV2 to TRBJ1-5; the D is unclear. The CDR3 covers 15 residues. V was pared by 2 bases and J by 7 bases, with 15 bases between. The germline V gene has CDR1 SNHLY and CDR2 FYNNEI. The CDR3 DNA sequence: TGTGCCAGCAGTGAACTCGTTTTTAGCCAACAGCCCCAGCATTTT. Translated, it gives CASSELVFSQQPQHF. Supplemented by reference TRBV2 and TRBJ1-5, the full variable domain reads EPEVTQTPSHQVTQMGQEVILRCVPISNHLYFYWYRQILGQKVEFLVSFYNNEISEKSEIFDDQFSVERPDGSNFTLKIRSTKLEDSAMYFCASSELVFSQQPQHFGDGTRLSIL.

The CDR3: CASSLGGARQYF. The DNA of the CDR3 is TGTGCCAGCAGCTTAGGGGGGGCCCGGCAGTACTTC. The chain carries TRBV11-2 and TRBJ2-7; D assignment may be TRBD1 or TRBD2 (6 bases each). Trimming stripped 1 base from V and 9 bases from J, with 10 bases between. The CDR3 extends over 12 amino acids. Germline V gene lookup returns CDR1 SGHAT and CDR2 FQNNGV.

V is TRBV7-2 and J is TRBJ2-2; D unresolved. Trimming left V 5 bases short and J 5 bases short, with 15 bases between. The V gene's germline CDR1 is SGHTA and CDR2 FQGNSA. CDR3 size: 15 residues. CDR3 protein: CASSGPSSRTGELFF. The CDR3, as DNA: TGTGCCAGCAGCGGGCCCTCTTCTAGAACCGGGGAGCTGTTTTTT.

Details on this clone: Other DNA sequences in this sample translate to the same CDR3. This CDR3 is CASSFGGGSETQYF. The CDR3 DNA reads TGCGCCAGCAGCTTTGGCGGGGGATCTGAGACCCAGTACTTC. This chain joins TRBV5-1 and TRBJ2-5; 7 bases line up with TRBD2. Germline CDR1 is SGHRS and CDR2 is YFSETQ. J lost 5 bases, V lost 2 bases, and 6 bases had no gene match. The CDR3 is 14 amino acids.

The CDR3 coding sequence is TGTGCCTGGAGGGGGGAGTGGAACACTGAAGCTTTCTTT. This encodes CAWRGEWNTEAFF. The V call is TRBV30, the J call TRBJ1-1; D perhaps matches TRBD1 (5 bases). The CDR3 extends over 13 amino acids. The V gene's germline CDR1 is GTSNPN and CDR2 SVGIG (reference sequence). With 3 bases removed from V and 1 base from J, the gap between germline ends came to 9 bases.